The sequence of this TCR beta chain was determined in a study of long-term antiretroviral therapy in people with HIV. Assay version v3.0 of immunoSEQ was used, and it was run at survey level. Sequenced by immunoSEQ multiplex PCR; TCRdb stores in-frame clones only, minus some. The sample contains more than 25,000 clones, over 90% of which appear only once. The origin of this receptor is a woman between 35 and 50 years old with HIV. The starting material was unsorted PBMCs, obtained approximately 6.5 years after starting antiretroviral therapy.

CDR3 nucleotides: TGTGCCAGCAGACGGGACCGACCGAGCTCCTACGAGCAGTACTTC. It codes for CASRRDRPSSYEQYF. J is TRBJ2-7 and V is TRBV6-5; D tentatively fits TRBD1 or TRBD2 (5 bases each). The CDR3 has 15 residues. V shed 6 bases and J shed 0 bases, with 15 bases lying between them. The germline V gene has CDR1 MNHEY and CDR2 SVGAGI.